The clone carrying this T cell receptor (beta chain) appeared a few times. This record comes from a study of response to subunit inactivated influenza vaccine. The CDR3 has 15 residues. The V gene end was trimmed by 3 bases and the J gene end by 2 bases; junction bases not matched to a gene: 7. Germline assignment: CDR1 DFQATT and CDR2 SNEGSKA (reference sequence). TCRdb processed the RT-PCR reads anew with MiXCR; each CDR3 protein has one entry. Of hundreds of thousands of distinct CDR3 sequences listed, roughly 15% are singletons. The V and J genes are TRBV20-1 and TRBJ2-3, with TRBD2 identical over 8 bases. This sample comprised PBMCs from blood, obtained 14 to 15 days before vaccination. The source is a man aged 45-65 years who received an inactivated influenza vaccine. The CDR3 region has the DNA TGCAGTGCTAGTGGGACTAGGGATCCCACAGATACGCAGTATTTT. It specifies CSASGTRDPTDTQYF.